Sequencing of this T cell receptor (beta chain) was carried out in a study of human T cells and chemical hapten exposure. Across the whole study: It was small differences in pooled library volume that mainly caused per-sample TCR yields to vary. Notes on the study in general: Among expanded TCRs, significantly more large CDR3 similarity clusters formed than among controls.

Worth noting for this clonotype: Its specificity is unknown.

The study used a library that attached unique molecular identifiers to individual cDNA molecules. TCRdb re-derived calls from the RACE reads in MiXCR, one entry per CDR3 protein. The sample holds 270,000 or so distinct CDR3 sequences; approximately 7.5% are singletons and the top ten take 1.2%. Described time point: pre-sensitization, week 0. Treatment of the sample: therapeutic diphenylcyclopropenone sensitization with weekly scalp DPC. Germline V gives CDR1 MGHRA, CDR2 YSYEKL. The CDR3 has 14 residues. Trimming stripped 4 bases from V and 5 bases from J, with 14 bases between. This receptor was taken from a man in his late teens or twenties with alopecia areata. Some clones in this sample may be carry-over from other donors' samples. This rearrangement joins TRBV4-1 to TRBJ1-2; TRBD1 might be the D (5 bases). Material: whole blood, obtained in connection with sensitization to the hapten diphenylcyclopropenone (DPC). Here the CDR3 reads CASSRVREAYGYTF. CDR3 bases: TGCGCCAGCAGCCGAGTCAGGGAGGCGTATGGCTACACCTTC.